A single sample is the source of the 24 T cell receptor beta chains below, sequenced in a study of kidney transplant recipient with SARS-CoV-2 infection. TCRdb reanalysed the reads using MiXCR and keeps one entry per CDR3 protein. The table lists roughly 250,000 distinct CDR3 sequences, 29% of them singletons. The sample in question was a blood sample, obtained at baseline and on roughly day 110 from a kidney transplant recipient. These receptors were obtained from a male patient aged 30 to 40 who had COVID-19 and was a kidney transplant recipient. Some T cells may trace back to the graft donor.

This clonotype has ten or more counts. The chain combines TRBV7-2 with TRBJ2-3; 11 positions agree with TRBD2. Germline V gene data show CDR1 as SGHTA and CDR2 as FQGNSA. The CDR3 has 16 residues. V trimming: 5 bases; J trimming: 5 bases; junction bases outside the gene matches: 9. CDR3 in amino acids: CASSTRLAGGGDTQYF. CDR3 sequence (DNA): TGTGCCAGCAGCACCCGCCTAGCGGGGGGTGGAGATACGCAGTATTTT.

The sample holds many counts of this clonotype. The J gene is TRBJ1-5, the V gene TRBV11-2; D ambiguous. CDR3 length: 15 amino acids. The ends were cut back, 0 bases at V and 0 bases at J, with 6 bases in the middle. CDR1 and CDR2 from the germline V gene are SGHAT and FQNNGV. The CDR3 loop is CASSLDPYSNQPQHF. The CDR3 nucleotides read TGTGCCAGCAGCTTAGATCCGTATAGCAATCAGCCCCAGCATTTT. Variable domain in full (rest from reference TRBV11-2 and TRBJ1-5): EAGVAQSPRYKIIEKRQSVAFWCNPISGHATLYWYQQILGQGPKLLIQFQNNGVVDDSQLPKDRFSAERLKGVDSTLKIQPAKLEDSAVYLCASSLDPYSNQPQHFGDGTRLSIL.

This clonotype was counted at least ten times. The chain uses TRBV18 and TRBJ1-2, with 7 positions matching TRBD1. After removal of 6 bases from V and 6 bases from J, the junction contained 4 bases not matched to a gene. Germline loops: CDR1 KGHSH, CDR2 LQKENI. This CDR3 has 12 residues. The CDR3: CASSPDRDGYTF. The CDR3 DNA reads as TGTGCCAGCTCGCCTGACAGGGATGGCTACACCTTC.

In this sample, this clonotype turned up many times. V is TRBV5-1 and J is TRBJ1-1; 7 bases line up with TRBD1. V lost 0 bases, J lost 5 bases, and 4 bases stayed unmatched. The germline CDR1 and CDR2 sequences are SGHRS and YFSETQ. The CDR3 has 14 amino acids. The CDR3 loop is CASSLAQGKTEAFF. The CDR3 region has the DNA TGCGCCAGCAGCTTGGCACAGGGGAAGACTGAAGCTTTCTTT.

This clonotype occurred many times. For the CDR3, the DNA is TGTGCCAGCTCACAACGGGGCCAGAATACTGAAGCTTTCTTT. Translating gives CASSQRGQNTEAFF. The genes are TRBV18 and TRBJ1-1; D is possibly TRBD1 (5 bases). Germline V CDR1 and CDR2: KGHSH, LQKENI. Deletions cut 4 bases from V and 5 bases from J, with 14 bases between. CDR3 size: 14 residues.

The chain combines TRBV12-3 or TRBV12-4 with TRBJ1-2, with D unclear. This CDR3 is built from 17 residues. V was trimmed by 5 bases and J by 4 bases, leaving 23 bases between them. Here the CDR3 DNA reads TGTGCCAGCAGTGCTTGTAGCAGCTTCCGAAAGACCTATGGCTACACCTTC. Protein: CASSACSSFRKTYGYTF.

In the case of this clonotype: A single base separates this from a much larger clone, so it may be a read error. Since the CDR3 does not end with the conserved phenylalanine or tryptophan, this likely comes from a read error. The V call is TRBV25-1, the J call TRBJ1-2; D unresolved. The CDR3 has 17 residues. Per germline, CDR1 MGHDK and CDR2 SYGVNS. V lost 4 bases, J lost 4 bases, and 22 bases lay in between. CDR3 amino acids: CASSAVRELGKTYGYTL. In DNA form, the CDR3 reads TGTGCCAGCAGTGCAGTTAGAGAACTGGGAAAGACCTATGGCTACACCCTC.

With regard to this clonotype: This may be a read error, as it is one base from a much larger clone. The chain recombines TRBV12-3 or TRBV12-4 with TRBJ1-1; no firm D call. There are 13 residues in the CDR3. The DNA of the CDR3 is TGTACCAGCAGTTTAGGTGGGCACACTGAAGCTTTCTTT. Translating gives CTSSLGGHTEAFF.

Worth noting for this clonotype: Relative to the germline gene, one junction end is altered; a read error may explain this. The genes are TRBV5-1 and TRBJ2-1; 7 nucleotides align to TRBD1. Per the germline V gene, CDR1 is SGHRS and CDR2 is YFSETQ. CDR3 length: 13 amino acids. DNA of the CDR3: TGCGCCAGCGGCTTTCAGGGGGTTAATGAGCAGTTCTTC. This gives the protein CASGFQGVNEQFF.

In its sample, this clonotype was seen many times. The chain is built from TRBV6-5 and TRBJ2-2; D remains unclear. Germline CDR1 MNHEY, CDR2 SVGAGI. V lost 6 bases, J lost 3 bases, and 14 bases lay in between. This CDR3 contains 15 residues. The CDR3: CASSSIRLDTGELFF. The CDR3 region has the DNA TGTGCCAGCAGCTCCATTAGATTGGACACCGGGGAGCTGTTTTTT.

The table lists this clonotype with many counts. The rearrangement links TRBV5-1 to TRBJ1-3; D remains unclear. The germline gives CDR1 SGHRS, CDR2 YFSETQ. This CDR3 has 13 amino acids. V was trimmed by 1 base and J by 3 bases, leaving 5 bases between them. In nucleotides, the CDR3 is TGCGCCAGCAGCTTGAGTTTTGGAAACACCATATATTTT. Translated: CASSLSFGNTIYF.

This clonotype was seen at least ten times. The V gene is TRBV6-4, the J gene TRBJ1-2, with D unclear. There are 17 residues in the CDR3. V lost 5 bases and J 4 bases, leaving 23 bases between the germline ends. The germline V gene encodes CDR1 MRHNA and CDR2 SNTAGT. CDR3 nucleotides: TGTGCCAGCAGTCAGACTTACTCACACGGAAAGACCTATGGCTACACCTTC. Protein product: CASSQTYSHGKTYGYTF.

Comment on this clonotype: This may arise from a read error, as a much more abundant clone is one base away. The V and J genes are TRBV7-9 and TRBJ2-1; D is undetermined. This CDR3 is built from 17 residues. Trimming took 0 bases from V and 6 from J, leaving 18 bases between them. Looked up from germline, CDR1 is SEHNR and CDR2 is FQNEAQ (reference sequence). The CDR3 bases are TGTGCCAGCAGCTTAGCTGGATTGTGGGATATCTTCAATGAGCAGTTCTTC. The encoded protein is CASSLAGLWDIFNEQFF.

The chain recombines TRBV28 with TRBJ2-3; possibly TRBD1 or TRBD2 for D (5 bases each). CDR1 is MDHEN and CDR2 is SYDVKM in the germline V gene. Deletions cut 2 bases from V and 5 bases from J, with 11 bases between. The CDR3 totals 14 residues. DNA of the CDR3: TGTGCCAGCAGTTTAAGGGACGGAGGAGATACGCAGTATTTT. Its protein is CASSLRDGGDTQYF.

The V gene is TRBV20-1, the J gene TRBJ2-1, with TRBD2 matching 14 bases. The V gene's germline CDR1 is DFQATT and CDR2 SNEGSKA (reference sequence). V shed 5 bases and J 9 bases; nucleotides not matched to a gene: 3. CDR3 length: 13 amino acids. This CDR3 is CSAPTSGRGEQFF. The CDR3 bases are TGCAGTGCTCCGACTAGCGGGAGGGGTGAGCAGTTCTTC.

Regarding this clonotype: A junction end diverges from the germline sequence, so it may reflect a read error. The chain has TRBV27 and TRBJ1-1; TRBD1 is a possible D gene (5 bases). This CDR3 is built from 13 residues. The V gene's germline CDR1 is MNHEY and CDR2 SMNVEV (reference sequence). CDR3 protein: CASSAILDTEAFF. Written as DNA, the CDR3 is TGTGCCAGCAGCGCAATATTGGACACTGAAGCTTTCTTC.

This clonotype was seen repeatedly, ten times or more. The V and J genes are TRBV19 and TRBJ1-4; 7 nucleotides agree with TRBD1. V shed 0 bases, J shed 0 bases, and the junction held 10 bases outside the gene matches. Germline assignment: CDR1 LNHDA and CDR2 SQIVND (reference sequence). The length of the CDR3 is 19 residues. Here the CDR3 DNA reads TGTGCCAGTAGTATAGACCAGGGGACAGTAGTTGCAACTAATGAAAAACTGTTTTTT. Translating gives CASSIDQGTVVATNEKLFF.

As concerns this clonotype: The junction and the germline gene differ at one end; a read error may be behind it. The chain uses TRBV12-3 or TRBV12-4 and TRBJ1-1; 7 positions agree with TRBD1. This CDR3 is 17 amino acids long. The CDR3 bases are TGCGCCAGCAGTTTACCGGAAGGGGGCCTAGGGAACACTGAAGCTTTCTTT. This translates into CASSLPEGGLGNTEAFF.

At least ten counts were recorded for this clonotype. The V gene is TRBV6-5, the J gene TRBJ1-5; D unclear. Germline CDR1 reads MNHEY; CDR2 reads SVGAGI. V dropped 6 bases and J dropped 6 bases, with 18 bases sitting between them. CDR3 length equals 15 residues. CDR3 bases: TGTGCCAGCAGCCCATCCCCACGGGCCGGTCAGCCCCAGCATTTT. It is translated as CASSPSPRAGQPQHF.

About this clonotype: Possible read error: a much larger clone is one base away. The chain recombines TRBV24-1 with TRBJ2-2, with 7 positions matching TRBD1. The CDR3 extends over 15 amino acids. Germline V gene sequence: CDR1 KGHDR, CDR2 SFDVKD. The CDR3 DNA follows: TGTGCCACCGGTGATTTCCGGGACAGAACCGGGGAGCTGTTTTTT. This encodes CATGDFRDRTGELFF.

Sample share makes this clonotype large (0.1 to 1%). The chain recombines TRBV4-3 with TRBJ1-5, with 8 bases matching TRBD1. J gave up 5 bases and V 4 bases, and 4 bases lay outside the gene matches. The CDR3 contains 14 residues. In germline, CDR1 is LGHNA, CDR2 YSLEER. The CDR3 loop reads CASSRETGDQPQHF. In nucleotides, the CDR3 is TGCGCCAGCAGCCGCGAGACAGGGGATCAGCCCCAGCATTTT.

This clonotype came up many times. V and J are TRBV9 and TRBJ1-2; D gene unclear. Looked up from germline, CDR1 is SGDLS and CDR2 is YYNGEE. Trimming stripped 7 bases from V and 4 bases from J, with 23 bases between. The CDR3 length is 16 residues. The CDR3 DNA follows: TGTGCCAGCTACCTAAAGTACTCAAGAAAGACCTATGGCTACACCTTC. This codes for CASYLKYSRKTYGYTF.

This clonotype has at least ten counts. V and J are TRBV29-1 and TRBJ2-7, with 7 bases aligning to TRBD1. V shed 4 bases and J 6 bases; nucleotides not matched to a gene: 9. The CDR3 is 13 amino acids. Germline V CDR1 and CDR2: SQVTM, ANQGSEA. The CDR3 sequence is CSVGQGLGREQYF. In nucleotides, the CDR3 is TGCAGCGTTGGACAGGGCTTAGGACGCGAGCAGTACTTC.

Ten or more counts support this clonotype. The chain carries TRBV28 and TRBJ2-6, with a possible D match to TRBD1 (6 bases). The germline gives CDR1 MDHEN, CDR2 SYDVKM. V gave up 6 bases and J gave up 0 bases, with 18 bases separating them. This CDR3 has 18 amino acids. In nucleotides, the CDR3 is TGTGCCAGCAGAGGAGAGGGACACGGATTCTCTGGGGCCAACGTCCTGACTTTC. It is translated as CASRGEGHGFSGANVLTF.